Listed below are T cell receptor beta chains from one sample, sequenced in a study of T cell responses to AZD1222 COVID-19 vaccine. Assay used: immunoSEQ multiplex PCR; TCRdb lists only in-frame clones, some missing. The sample shows 150,000 to 200,000 clones, 87% of them seen only once. This material consisted of peripheral blood, taken on day 0 of AZD1222 vaccination. The receptors here all came from an adult in good health. Each CDR3 is given with its conserved first and last residue. A D gene is named only where the DNA matches it firmly.

TRBV11-3	TRBJ2-1	-	CASSLDRDNEQFF
TRBV9	TRBJ2-3	TRBD2	CASSPRLAGGSRTDTQYF
TRBV18	TRBJ2-7	TRBD2	CASSPPGLPYEQYF
TRBV5-5	TRBJ2-6	TRBD2	CASSPSSTSGASSGANVLTF
TRBV2	TRBJ1-2	-	CASSPYSPDYGYTF
TRBV5-8	TRBJ2-5	-	CASSFRQSGTQYF
TRBV5-1	TRBJ2-7	-	CASSLGGSSYEQYF
TRBV27	TRBJ2-3	-	CASSLYNTDTQYF
TRBV5-1	TRBJ1-3	-	CASSLNALGNTIYF
TRBV7-6	TRBJ2-7	TRBD2	CASSLGTSSTLKYEQYF
TRBV14	TRBJ1-3	TRBD1	CASSRDSGNTIYF
TRBV6-5	TRBJ2-1	-	CASSYGGNEQFF
TRBV18	TRBJ1-3	-	CASRPGLPGSGNTIYF
TRBV4-1	TRBJ1-3	-	CASSQAGTSGNTIYF
TRBV19	TRBJ1-5	TRBD1	CASSPQDRGQPQHF
TRBV7-9	TRBJ2-7	TRBD2	CASSSGLGYEQYF
TRBV6-1	TRBJ2-1	-	CASSETGGYNEQFF
TRBV5-6	TRBJ1-1	TRBD1	CASSHSGGLDTEAFF
TRBV19	TRBJ2-5	TRBD2	CASSPRTSGNQETQYF
TRBV7-8	TRBJ2-1	-	CASSPGQFYNEQFF
TRBV7-9	TRBJ1-4	-	CASTPGPTGEKLFF
TRBV19	TRBJ2-5	-	CASSSRGRRETQYF
TRBV5-4	TRBJ2-3	TRBD2	CASSLGGTSGSTQYF
TRBV7-2	TRBJ2-7	TRBD1	CASSLGGQEIF